The entry below gives a single T cell receptor (beta chain) sequence along with its context. Clones were sequenced by immunoSEQ multiplex PCR, and TCRdb holds only the in-frame ones, with some missing. The repertoire holds around 110,000 clones, less than 80% seen once, with roughly 6.2% in the top ten. This sample is drawn from a study of blood T cell repertoires in COVID-19. Study in general: The cDNA or gDNA used as material had been derived from T cells, B-cell-depleted T cells, or PBMCs.

CDR3 length equals 15 residues. Germline V gene data show CDR1 as LGHDT and CDR2 as YNNKEL (reference sequence). Trimming cost V 1 base and J 8 bases; bases outside gene matches: 3. The source of this sequence is an older man with COVID-19, enrolled during active disease. Sequenced input: peripheral blood. The rearrangement links TRBV3-1 (or the pseudogene TRBV3-2) to TRBJ2-1, with 12 bases aligning to TRBD2. The CDR3 here is CASSQVLAGGDEQFF. The DNA of the CDR3 is TGTGCCAGCAGCCAAGTACTAGCGGGGGGCGATGAGCAGTTCTTC.